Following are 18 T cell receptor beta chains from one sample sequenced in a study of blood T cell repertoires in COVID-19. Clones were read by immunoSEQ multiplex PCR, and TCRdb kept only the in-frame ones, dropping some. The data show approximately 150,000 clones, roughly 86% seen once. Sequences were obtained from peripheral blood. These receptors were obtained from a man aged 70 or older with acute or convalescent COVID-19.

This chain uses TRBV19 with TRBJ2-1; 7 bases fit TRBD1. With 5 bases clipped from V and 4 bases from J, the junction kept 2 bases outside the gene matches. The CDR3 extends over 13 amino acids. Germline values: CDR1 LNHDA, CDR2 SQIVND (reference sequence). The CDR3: CASSWGQYNEQFF. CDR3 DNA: TGTGCCAGTAGTTGGGGACAGTACAATGAGCAGTTCTTC.

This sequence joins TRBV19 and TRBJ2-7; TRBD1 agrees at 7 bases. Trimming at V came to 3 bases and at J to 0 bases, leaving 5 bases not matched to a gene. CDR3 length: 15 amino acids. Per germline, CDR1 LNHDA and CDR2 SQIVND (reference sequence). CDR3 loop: CASSIYPGGSYEQYF. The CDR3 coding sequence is TGTGCCAGTAGTATTTATCCAGGGGGCTCCTACGAGCAGTACTTC.

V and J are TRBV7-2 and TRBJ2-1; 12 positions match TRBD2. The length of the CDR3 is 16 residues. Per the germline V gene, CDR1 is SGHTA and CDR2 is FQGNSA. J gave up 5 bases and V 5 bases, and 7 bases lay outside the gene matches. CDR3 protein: CASSPTRLAGDNEQFF. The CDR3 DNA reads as TGTGCCAGCAGCCCGACACGACTAGCGGGAGACAATGAGCAGTTCTTC.

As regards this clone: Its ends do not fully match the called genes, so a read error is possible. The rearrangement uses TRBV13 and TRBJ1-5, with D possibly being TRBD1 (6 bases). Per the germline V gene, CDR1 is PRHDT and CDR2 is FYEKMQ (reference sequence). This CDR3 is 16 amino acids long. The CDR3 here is CASSLGGRARNQPQHF. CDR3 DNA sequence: TGTGCCAGCAGCCTAGGGGGGAGGGCCAGGAATCAGCCCCAGCATTTT.

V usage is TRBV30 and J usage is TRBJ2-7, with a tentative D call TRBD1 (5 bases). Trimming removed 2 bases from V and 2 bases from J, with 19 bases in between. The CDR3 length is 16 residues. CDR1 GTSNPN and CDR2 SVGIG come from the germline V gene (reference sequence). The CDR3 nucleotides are TGTGCCTGGAGTTCCTTGGGCCAGGGCAACCCCTACGAGCAGTACTTC. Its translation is CAWSSLGQGNPYEQYF. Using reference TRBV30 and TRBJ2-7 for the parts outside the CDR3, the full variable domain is SQTIHQWPATLVQPVGSPLSLECTVEGTSNPNLYWYRQAAGRGLQLLFYSVGIGQISSEVPQNLSASRPQDRQFILSSKKLLLSDSGFYLCAWSSLGQGNPYEQYFGPGTRLTVT.

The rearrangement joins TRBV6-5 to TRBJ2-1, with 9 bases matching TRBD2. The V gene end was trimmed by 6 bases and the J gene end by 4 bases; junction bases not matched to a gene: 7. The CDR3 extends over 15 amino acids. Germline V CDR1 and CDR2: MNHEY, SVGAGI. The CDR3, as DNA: TGTGCCAGCAGCCCAAGCGGGAGGACTTACAATGAGCAGTTCTTC. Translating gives CASSPSGRTYNEQFF.

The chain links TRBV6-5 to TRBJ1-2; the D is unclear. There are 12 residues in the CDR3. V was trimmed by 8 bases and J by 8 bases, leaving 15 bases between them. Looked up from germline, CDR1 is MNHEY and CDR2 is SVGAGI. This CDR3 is CASRALVGGYTF. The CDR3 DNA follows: TGTGCCAGCCGAGCCCTAGTCGGCGGCTACACCTTC.

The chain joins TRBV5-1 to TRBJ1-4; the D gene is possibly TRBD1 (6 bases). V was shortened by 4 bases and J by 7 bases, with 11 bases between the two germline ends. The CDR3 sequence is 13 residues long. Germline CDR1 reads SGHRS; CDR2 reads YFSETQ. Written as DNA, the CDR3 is TGCGCCAGCAGCCGGGACAATCTTGAAAAACTGTTTTTT. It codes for CASSRDNLEKLFF.

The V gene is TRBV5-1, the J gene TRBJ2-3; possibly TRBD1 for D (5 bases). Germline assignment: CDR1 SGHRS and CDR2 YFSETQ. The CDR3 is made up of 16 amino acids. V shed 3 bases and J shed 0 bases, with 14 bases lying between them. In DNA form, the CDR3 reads TGCGCCAGCAGCTGGGGAAAGGGGTCGAGCACAGATACGCAGTATTTT. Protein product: CASSWGKGSSTDTQYF.

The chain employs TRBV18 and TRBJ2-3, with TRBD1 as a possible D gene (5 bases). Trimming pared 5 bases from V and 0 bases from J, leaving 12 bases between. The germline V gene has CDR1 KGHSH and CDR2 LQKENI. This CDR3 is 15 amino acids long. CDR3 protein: CASSSRDTSTDTQYF. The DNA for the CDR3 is TGTGCCAGCTCATCCAGGGATACTAGCACAGATACGCAGTATTTT.

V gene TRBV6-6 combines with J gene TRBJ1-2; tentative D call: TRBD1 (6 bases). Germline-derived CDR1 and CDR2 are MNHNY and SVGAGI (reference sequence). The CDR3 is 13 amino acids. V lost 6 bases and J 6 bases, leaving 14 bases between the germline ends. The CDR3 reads CASRDRDTNGYTF. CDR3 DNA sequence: TGTGCCAGCAGGGACCGGGACACCAATGGCTACACCTTC.

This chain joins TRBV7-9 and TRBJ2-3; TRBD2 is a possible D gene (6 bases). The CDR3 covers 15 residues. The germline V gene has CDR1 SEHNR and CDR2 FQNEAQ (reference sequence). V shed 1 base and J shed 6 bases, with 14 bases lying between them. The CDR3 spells CASSLGLATRDTQYF. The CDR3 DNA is TGTGCCAGCAGCTTAGGTCTAGCGACGAGGGATACGCAGTATTTT.

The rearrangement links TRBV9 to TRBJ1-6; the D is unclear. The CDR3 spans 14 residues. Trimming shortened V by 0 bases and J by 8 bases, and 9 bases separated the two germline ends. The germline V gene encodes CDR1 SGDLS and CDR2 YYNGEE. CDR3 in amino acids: CASSVDTVDSPLHF. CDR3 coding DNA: TGTGCCAGCAGCGTAGATACAGTAGATTCACCCCTCCACTTT.

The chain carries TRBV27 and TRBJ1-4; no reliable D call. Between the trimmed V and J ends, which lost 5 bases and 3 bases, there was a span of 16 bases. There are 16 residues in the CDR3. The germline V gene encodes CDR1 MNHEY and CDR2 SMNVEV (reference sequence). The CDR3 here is CASSPRSGRANEKLFF. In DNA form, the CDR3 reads TGTGCCAGCAGTCCAAGGAGCGGTAGGGCTAATGAAAAACTGTTTTTT.

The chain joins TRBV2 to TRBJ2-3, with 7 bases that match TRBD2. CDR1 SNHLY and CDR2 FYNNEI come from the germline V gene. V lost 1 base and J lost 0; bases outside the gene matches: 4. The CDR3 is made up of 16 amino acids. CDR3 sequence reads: CASSEVVAGSTDTQYF. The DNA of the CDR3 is TGTGCCAGCAGTGAAGTCGTAGCGGGTAGCACAGATACGCAGTATTTT. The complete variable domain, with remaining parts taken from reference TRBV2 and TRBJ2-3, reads EPEVTQTPSHQVTQMGQEVILRCVPISNHLYFYWYRQILGQKVEFLVSFYNNEISEKSEIFDDQFSVERPDGSNFTLKIRSTKLEDSAMYFCASSEVVAGSTDTQYFGPGTRLTVL.

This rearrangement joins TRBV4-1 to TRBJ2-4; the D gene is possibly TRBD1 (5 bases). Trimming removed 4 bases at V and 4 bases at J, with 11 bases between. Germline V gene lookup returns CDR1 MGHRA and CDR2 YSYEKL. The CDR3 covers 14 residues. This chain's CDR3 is CASSPLGAKNIQYF. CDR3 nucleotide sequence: TGCGCCAGCAGCCCCTTAGGGGCGAAAAACATTCAGTACTTC.

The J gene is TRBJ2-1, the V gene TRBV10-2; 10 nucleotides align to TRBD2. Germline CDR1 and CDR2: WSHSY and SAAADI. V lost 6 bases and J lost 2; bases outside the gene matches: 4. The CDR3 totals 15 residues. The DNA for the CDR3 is TGCGCCAGCAGCCCAAGCGGGAGGGCCTACAATGAGCAGTTCTTC. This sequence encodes CASSPSGRAYNEQFF.

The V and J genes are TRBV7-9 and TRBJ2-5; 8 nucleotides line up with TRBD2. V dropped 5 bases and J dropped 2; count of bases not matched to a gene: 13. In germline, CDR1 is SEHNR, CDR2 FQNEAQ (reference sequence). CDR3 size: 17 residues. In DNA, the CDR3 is TGTGCCAGCAGCCTATATCTTACTAGCGGTTTGCAAGAGACCCAGTACTTC. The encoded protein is CASSLYLTSGLQETQYF.